The clone carrying this T cell receptor (beta chain) has ten or more counts. The antigen remains undetermined. These data belong to a study of T cells after yellow fever vaccination. It was through 5'RACE template switching that TCR cDNA was made, with a universal primer site and UMIs added. TCRdb reprocessed the 5' RACE reads with MiXCR, giving one entry per CDR3 protein. The sample has about 210,000 distinct CDR3 sequences, about 3% seen once. V lost 0 bases and J lost 6; bases outside the gene matches: 9. Germline V gene data show CDR1 as SGHVS and CDR2 as FQNEAQ. There are 16 residues in the CDR3. Study conclusions and caveats: Abundant contaminating clonotypes from the bulk population could appear in FACS-sorted repertoires. Boosting was followed by the reappearance of most primary-vaccination clones (under 97% CD4, about 88% CD8).

The sequence was obtained from a man between 18 and 29 years old who received the YFV17D yellow fever vaccine. Source: CD4+ T cells sorted from PBMCs, taken 10 days after the yellow fever booster vaccination. The chain carries TRBV7-8 and TRBJ2-3; TRBD2 matches at 7 bases. The CDR3 loop is CASSLARAGPFDTQYF. CDR3 bases: TGTGCCAGCAGCTTAGCGAGAGCGGGGCCCTTCGATACGCAGTATTTT.